The 18 T cell receptor beta chains given below trace back to one sample, sequenced in a study of blood T cells in healthy people across ages. A sample-barcoded 5' primer and a J-beta primer mix were used in a second PCR of roughly 7 to 12 cycles. TCRdb re-derived calls from the 5' RACE reads in MiXCR, one entry per CDR3 protein. In the table there are roughly 1.4 million distinct CDR3 sequences, roughly 60% of which are singletons. The specimen was blood. These receptors were taken from a man aged 18 to 29 in good health.

Turning to this clonotype: Sequence at one end of the junction differs from germline and may be a read error. The chain employs TRBV29-1 and TRBJ2-7, with 14 nucleotides matching TRBD2. The CDR3 contains 13 residues. Germline loops: CDR1 SQVTM, CDR2 ANQGSEA. The CDR3 bases are TGCAGCGTGGGACTAGCGGGAGCCGGTGAGCAGTATTTC. Protein product: CSVGLAGAGEQYF.

As concerns this clonotype: Its ends do not fully match the called genes, so a read error is possible. This chain links TRBV12-3 or TRBV12-4 with TRBJ2-4; the match to TRBD1 covers 9 bases. The CDR3 is 16 residues long. The CDR3 region has the DNA TGTGCTAGCAACAGACAGGGGGAGTCTAGCCTTGGCATTCAGTACTTC. It specifies CASNRQGESSLGIQYF.

This clonotype was observed many times. This chain uses TRBV9 with TRBJ2-3, with 9 bases fitting TRBD1. The CDR3 covers 15 residues. Germline CDR1 and CDR2: SGDLS and YYNGEE. The V segment lost 4 bases and the J segment 0 bases; nucleotides outside the gene matches: 3. CDR3 in amino acids: CASSWTGESTDTQYF. The CDR3 DNA is TGTGCCAGCAGCTGGACAGGGGAAAGCACAGATACGCAGTATTTT.

This clonotype appeared many times. V gene TRBV4-1 combines with J gene TRBJ1-6, with no clear D. CDR1 is MGHRA, CDR2 YSYEKL, per germline. V lost 5 bases and J 10 bases, leaving 15 bases between the germline ends. The CDR3 consists of 14 residues. CDR3 sequence (DNA): TGCGCCAGCAGCGCGGAGGGAGAAAGCTCACCCCTCCACTTT. Translated, it gives CASSAEGESSPLHF.

The chain couples TRBV7-9 to TRBJ2-2; 14 nucleotides line up with TRBD2. Germline V gene sequence: CDR1 SEHNR, CDR2 FQNEAQ (reference sequence). The trim removed 8 bases at V and 7 bases at J, leaving 3 bases unmatched. The CDR3 extends over 14 amino acids. CDR3 coding DNA: TGTGCCAGCGGGACTAGCGGGAGACACGGGGAGCTGTTTTTT. Translated, it gives CASGTSGRHGELFF.

J is TRBJ2-7 and V is TRBV20-1; a possible D gene is TRBD2 (6 bases). V shed 6 bases and J shed 5 bases, with 14 bases lying between them. This CDR3 is built from 12 residues. Germline CDR1 and CDR2: DFQATT and SNEGSKA (reference sequence). The CDR3 sequence: CSARGGNHEQYF. CDR3 DNA: TGCAGTGCCCGGGGAGGAAACCACGAGCAGTACTTC.

This clonotype has a handful of counts. The genes are TRBV12-3 or TRBV12-4 and TRBJ2-1, with D hard to call. V lost 8 bases to trimming and J lost 6 bases, with 5 bases between them. This CDR3 has 10 residues. The CDR3 coding sequence is TGTGCCAGCTTCGGCAATGAGCAGTTCTTC. Protein: CASFGNEQFF.

In its sample, this clonotype was seen many times. This rearrangement joins TRBV2 to TRBJ2-2; 7 positions match TRBD1. CDR1 is SNHLY, CDR2 FYNNEI, per germline. Germline trimming cut 5 bases from V and 2 bases from J; bases unmatched to any gene: 5. The CDR3 loop spans 15 amino acids. The CDR3: CASSRQGLNTGELFF. CDR3 nucleotides: TGTGCCAGCAGTCGACAGGGCCTTAACACCGGGGAGCTGTTTTTT.

The chain combines TRBV20-1 with TRBJ2-1, with unresolved D. CDR1 and CDR2 from the germline V gene are DFQATT and SNEGSKA (reference sequence). Trimming cost V 1 base and J 5 bases, with 6 bases left between them. CDR3 size: 12 residues. This chain's CDR3 is CSARVPHNEQFF. For the CDR3, the DNA is TGCAGTGCTAGAGTGCCCCACAATGAGCAGTTCTTC.

The table lists this clonotype with a few counts. The DNA of the CDR3 is TGTGCCAGCACCCCTCGGGCCAATGAAAAACTGTTTTTT. It is translated as CASTPRANEKLFF. The V and J genes are TRBV7-2 and TRBJ1-4; no clear D. CDR1 SGHTA and CDR2 FQGNSA come from the germline V gene. V was shortened by 7 bases and J by 5 bases, with 11 bases between the two germline ends. This CDR3 comprises 13 residues. Combining the CDR3 with reference TRBV7-2 and TRBJ1-4 gives the whole variable domain GAGVSQSPSNKVTEKGKDVELRCDPISGHTALYWYRQSLGQGLEFLIYFQGNSAPDKSGLPSDRFSAERTGGSVSTLTIQRTQQEDSAVYLCASTPRANEKLFFGSGTQLSVL.

This clonotype was counted once. V usage is TRBV4-2 and J usage is TRBJ2-4, with 7 nucleotides matching TRBD2. The J call is uncertain, as TRBJ2-7 better fits the DNA end. CDR3 length: 16 amino acids. The germline V gene has CDR1 LGHNA and CDR2 YNFKEQ. This chain's CDR3 is CASSQGREAGTLEQYF. CDR3 sequence (DNA): TGTGCCAGCAGCCAAGGTAGGGAAGCGGGGACCCTCGAGCAGTACTTC.

Regarding this clonotype: Its ends do not fully match the called genes, so a read error is possible. This rearrangement joins TRBV15 to TRBJ2-7; 7 bases map to TRBD1. Germline-derived CDR1 and CDR2 are LNHNV and YYDKDF (reference sequence). The CDR3 length is 17 residues. Written as DNA, the CDR3 is TGTGCCACCAGCATCACCTCCTCCGGGACAGCGGTCTACAAGCAGTACTTC. Translating it yields CATSITSSGTAVYKQYF.

The chain's CDR3 is CSVPLQGANEQFF. CDR3 DNA sequence: TGCAGTGTTCCGTTACAGGGGGCGAATGAGCAGTTCTTC. The chain is built from TRBV20-1 and TRBJ2-1; 9 bases are a match to TRBD1. V shed 7 bases, J shed 7 bases, and the junction held 8 bases outside the gene matches. CDR3 length: 13 amino acids. Germline CDR1 DFQATT, CDR2 SNEGSKA (reference sequence).

This rearrangement joins TRBV2 to TRBJ1-4; 8 positions match TRBD1. Germline V CDR1 and CDR2: SNHLY, FYNNEI. This CDR3 spans 14 amino acids. The V segment lost 2 bases and the J segment 8 bases; nucleotides outside the gene matches: 4. The CDR3 DNA reads as TGTGCCAGCAGTGAATTCCAGGGGGCGGAAAAACTGTTTTTT. This codes for CASSEFQGAEKLFF.

The chain has TRBV7-2 and TRBJ2-1; TRBD1 matches at 10 bases. V gave up 0 bases and J gave up 7 bases; unmatched junction bases: 6. This CDR3 contains 16 residues. Germline lookup yields CDR1 SGHTA and CDR2 FQGNSA. The DNA of the CDR3 is TGTGCCAGCAGCTTAGCGGGGACAGGGGAGAAAAATGAGCAGTTCTTC. Translated, it gives CASSLAGTGEKNEQFF.

This clonotype has at least ten counts. An end of the junction does not agree with germline; a read error may underlie this. This rearrangement joins TRBV4-1 to TRBJ2-5; 7 nucleotides align to TRBD1. This CDR3 is built from 14 residues. Germline CDR1 is MGHRA and CDR2 is YSYEKL. Written as DNA, the CDR3 is TGTGCCAGCTCACCACGGGACAGTCAAGAGACCCAGTACTTC. It specifies CASSPRDSQETQYF.

The chain combines TRBV20-1 with TRBJ2-5; TRBD2 matches at 8 bases. The DNA end lines up better with TRBJ2-7; the J call may be wrong. Germline values: CDR1 DFQATT, CDR2 SNEGSKA (reference sequence). The CDR3 is 18 residues long. The CDR3 DNA is TGCAGTGCTAGCCCTCCAGCGGGGGCCCCTTCATCTTACTACGAGCAGTACTTC. This codes for CSASPPAGAPSSYYEQYF.

The chain recombines TRBV4-2 with TRBJ2-3; tentatively, D is TRBD2 (7 bases). The V gene lost 4 bases and the J gene lost 6 bases, with 20 bases spanning the gap. The CDR3 is made up of 16 amino acids. Germline CDR1 and CDR2: LGHNA and YNFKEQ. CDR3 amino acids: CASSRMEGGRGDTQYF. The CDR3 DNA reads as TGTGCCAGCAGCCGCATGGAGGGGGGGCGGGGGGATACGCAGTATTTT.